The sequence of this T cell receptor beta chain was determined in a study of cytomegalovirus exposure and HLA in healthy donors. Study in general: A preliminary data release comprised tens of millions of unique TCRs obtained from HLA-typed donors.

It was healthy bone marrow donors who served as donors. Primers included in the PCR were 60 Vbeta and 13 Jbeta primers. Assay used: immunoSEQ multiplex PCR; TCRdb lists only in-frame clones, some missing. This table holds fewer than 130,000 clones, 70% found once. Whole-study findings and limits: Reported performance of the classifier showed diagnosis of cytomegalovirus status with high specificity and sensitivity. Relative to equally common others, HLA-associated TCR beta chains showed greater clonal expansion in a later analysis.

The germline CDR1 and CDR2 sequences are SGHRS and YFSETQ. The germline V and J ends were trimmed by 3 bases and 5 bases, with 11 bases remaining between them. There are 13 residues in the CDR3. About this clone: Its antigen remains unidentified.

This chain connects TRBV5-1 to TRBJ2-5; possible D gene TRBD2, 5 bases. The origin of this receptor is a man aged 40-50 years in good health and CMV-seropositive. The specimen sequenced was PBMCs. CDR3 sequence (DNA): TGCGCCAGCAGCTGGGTGGGCGGGGAGACCCAGTACTTC. It codes for CASSWVGGETQYF.